A few counts support the clone carrying this T cell receptor (beta chain). The CDR3 covers 17 residues. It was with 60 Vbeta and 13 Jbeta primers that the PCR ran. Sequencing was performed with immunoSEQ multiplex PCR; in TCRdb, only in-frame clones are kept and a portion is missing. The sample contains approximately 98,000 clones, around 75% of which appear only once. These data belong to a study of cytomegalovirus exposure and HLA in healthy donors. The receptor was isolated from a man aged 18 to 30 in good health and CMV-seropositive. J is TRBJ1-2 and V is TRBV12-2. TRBV12-2 is a pseudogene segment. The sample comprised PBMCs. DNA of the CDR3: TGTGCAAGTCGCTTAGACCTCCCGGCGGCGGCCGACTATGGCTACACCTTC. This codes for CASRLDLPAAADYGYTF.